The source of this T cell receptor beta chain is a study of blood T cell repertoires in COVID-19. Background on the study: The United States, Italy and Spain were the sources of the acute and convalescent COVID-19 samples. Sources were T cells, B-cell-depleted T cells, or PBMCs; the material itself was cDNA or gDNA.

This clone has only one observation. A Seattle source enrolled patients during active infection and followed them longitudinally. Authors' methods: Reference gene primer amplification yielded estimated nucleated cell counts. Profiled with immunoSEQ multiplex PCR; TCRdb holds only in-frame clones, not every one. The D gene and trimming were derived from the DNA, and the V and J assignments and clone size from that table. The table lists 250,000 to 300,000 clones, 65% to 90% of them singletons. This CDR3 has 13 residues. In germline, CDR1 is MNHEY, CDR2 SVGAGI. V shed 9 bases, J shed 5 bases, and the junction held 7 bases outside the gene matches.

Sequenced sample: peripheral blood. The sequence derives from a woman aged 65 to 85 with COVID-19, enrolled during active disease. J is TRBJ1-5 and V is TRBV6-5; 7 bases line up with TRBD1. The CDR3 sequence is CASDRVKDQPQHF. CDR3 in DNA: TGTGCCAGTGACAGGGTTAAGGATCAGCCCCAGCATTTT.